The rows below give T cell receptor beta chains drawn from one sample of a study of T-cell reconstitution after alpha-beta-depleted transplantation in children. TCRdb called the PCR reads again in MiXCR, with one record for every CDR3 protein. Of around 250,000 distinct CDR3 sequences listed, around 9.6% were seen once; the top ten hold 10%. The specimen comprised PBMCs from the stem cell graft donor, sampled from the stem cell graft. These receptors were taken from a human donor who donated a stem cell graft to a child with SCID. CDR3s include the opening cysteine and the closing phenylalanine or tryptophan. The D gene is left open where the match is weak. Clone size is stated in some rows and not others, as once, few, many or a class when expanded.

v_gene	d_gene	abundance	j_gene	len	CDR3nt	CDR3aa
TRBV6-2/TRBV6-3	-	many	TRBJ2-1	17	TGTGCCAGCAGTTACTCGGGGGTCTGGGGGGTCTACAATGAGCAGTTCTTC	CASSYSGVWGVYNEQFF
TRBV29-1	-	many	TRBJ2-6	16	TGCAGCGTTGAAGTAGGGCCTCCCTCTGGGGCCAACGTCCTGACTTTC	CSVEVGPPSGANVLTF
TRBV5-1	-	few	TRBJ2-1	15	TGCGCCAGCAGCAAAGACGACTTTGGTTACAATGAGCAGTTCTTC	CASSKDDFGYNEQFF
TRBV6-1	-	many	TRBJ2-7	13	TGTGCCAGCAGCGAAGTGTCACGGTACGAGCAGTACTTC	CASSEVSRYEQYF
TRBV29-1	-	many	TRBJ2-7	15	TGCAGCGTTGAAGATCATTCAGGGCGAAGCTACGAGCAGTACTTC	CSVEDHSGRSYEQYF
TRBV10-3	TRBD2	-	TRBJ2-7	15	TGTGCCATCAGTGTACGGACTAGCGTCTCCTACGAGCAGTACTTC	CAISVRTSVSYEQYF
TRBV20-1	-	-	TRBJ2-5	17	TGCAGTGCTAGAGATATCATTACATCAAGGGAGAAAGAGACCCAGTACTTC	CSARDIITSREKETQYF
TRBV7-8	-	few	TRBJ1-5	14	TGTGCCAGCAGACCGACAGTGGGCAATCAGCCCCAGCATTTT	CASRPTVGNQPQHF
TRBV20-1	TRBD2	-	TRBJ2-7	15	TGCAGTGCTCTCCGGTTAGCGGGGTCCCCCTACGAGCAGTACTTC	CSALRLAGSPYEQYF
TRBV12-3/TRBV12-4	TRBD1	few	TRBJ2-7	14	TGTGCCAGCAGGGGACAGGGAGATTCCTACGAGCAGTACTTC	CASRGQGDSYEQYF
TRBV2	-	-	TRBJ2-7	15	TGTGCCAGCAGTGATATTTTGGACATTTCCTACGAGCAGTACTTC	CASSDILDISYEQYF
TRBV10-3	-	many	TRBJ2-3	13	TGTGCCATCAGTGACGGGGCCCCAGATACGCAGTATTTT	CAISDGAPDTQYF
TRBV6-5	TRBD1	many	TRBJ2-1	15	TGTGCCAGCAGTTACCCCGGGACAGCCACCAATGAGCAGTTCTTC	CASSYPGTATNEQFF
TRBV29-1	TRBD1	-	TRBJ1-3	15	TGCAGCGTTCGTCAGGGGGGGAACTCTGGAAACACCATATATTTT	CSVRQGGNSGNTIYF
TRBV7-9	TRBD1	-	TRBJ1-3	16	TGTGCCAGCAGCTATGACAGGGGGCGAGATGGAAACACCATATATTTT	CASSYDRGRDGNTIYF
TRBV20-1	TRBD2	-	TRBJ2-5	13	TGCAGTGGGCAGCGGGGGGGATTGGAGACCCAGTACTTC	CSGQRGGLETQYF
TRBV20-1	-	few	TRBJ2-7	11	TGCAGTGCTATAGACACCCACGAGCAGTACTTC	CSAIDTHEQYF
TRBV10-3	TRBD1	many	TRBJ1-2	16	TGTGCCATCAGTGAGTCGGCGGGACAGGGAAATAATGGCTACACCTTC	CAISESAGQGNNGYTF
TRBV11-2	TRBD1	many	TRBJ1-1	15	TGTGCCAGCAGCACGAGGACAGGGGTGAACACTGAAGCTTTCTTT	CASSTRTGVNTEAFF
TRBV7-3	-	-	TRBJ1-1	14	TGTGCCAGCAGCTTATCGGGACAGAACACTGAAGCTTTCTTT	CASSLSGQNTEAFF
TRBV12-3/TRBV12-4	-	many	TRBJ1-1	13	TGTGCCAGCAGTCTCGGGGTGGGCACTGAAGCTTTCTTT	CASSLGVGTEAFF
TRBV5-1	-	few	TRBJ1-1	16	TGCGCCAGCAGCTTGCTTGGGGTAAACGGAGGAACTGAAGCTTTCTTT	CASSLLGVNGGTEAFF
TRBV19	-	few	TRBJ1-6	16	TGTGCCAGTAGGACGACGGGGAGCTCCTATAATTCACCCCTCCACTTT	CASRTTGSSYNSPLHF
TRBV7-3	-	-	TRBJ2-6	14	TGTGCCAGCAGCCGGAGCGACGGGGCCAACGTCCTGACTTTC	CASSRSDGANVLTF
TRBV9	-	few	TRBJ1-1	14	TGTGCCAGCAGCGCGGTTAACTCGGGAGCTGAAGCTTTCTTT	CASSAVNSGAEAFF
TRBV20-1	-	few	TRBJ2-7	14	TGCAGTGCTAGAGATCTTTCCCGGGTCTACGAGCAGTACTTC	CSARDLSRVYEQYF